Following are 5 T cell receptor beta chains from one sample sequenced in a study of identical twins. MiXCR, run by TCRdb on the 5' RACE reads, gives a single entry per CDR3 protein. The sample includes a few hundred thousand distinct CDR3 sequences, about 12% of them seen just once. The same data also went into a second study, on yellow fever vaccine responses in identical twins.

The sequencing sample was made of CD8+ T cells sorted from blood. The receptor set was obtained from a woman aged 18 to 35 in good health.

This chain links TRBV6-5 with TRBJ2-1; 13 positions agree with TRBD2. CDR1 MNHEY and CDR2 SVGAGI come from the germline V gene. The CDR3 totals 19 residues. The junction had 13 bases not matched to a gene; V was cut back by 4 bases and J by 4 bases. CDR3 amino acids: CASSFLTSGGTSVYNEQFF. Here the CDR3 DNA reads TGTGCCAGCAGTTTCCTGACTAGCGGGGGGACCTCCGTTTACAATGAGCAGTTCTTC.

The chain links TRBV7-8 to TRBJ2-7; 11 bases agree with TRBD1. Germline V lookup: CDR1 SGHVS, CDR2 FQNEAQ. CDR3 length: 15 residues. V lost 5 bases, J lost 6 bases, and 9 bases stayed unmatched. DNA for the CDR3: TGTGCCAGCAGCCCCCGGCCCGGGACAGGGGGCGAGCAGTACTTC. This sequence encodes CASSPRPGTGGEQYF.

The sample holds a few counts of this clonotype. The chain couples TRBV2 to TRBJ1-5; D is possibly TRBD1 (5 bases). Germline assignment: CDR1 SNHLY and CDR2 FYNNEI. The V and J ends lost 6 bases and 3 bases respectively, with 12 bases between them. CDR3 length: 14 amino acids. The CDR3 is CASRGDSFNQPQHF. The CDR3 coding sequence is TGTGCCAGCAGGGGAGACAGCTTCAATCAGCCCCAGCATTTT.

This clonotype was counted only a few times. J is TRBJ2-7 and V is TRBV7-6; tentatively, D is TRBD2 (5 bases). The CDR3 length is 13 residues. V was clipped by 5 bases and J by 4 bases, with 12 bases between them. Per the germline V gene, CDR1 is SGHVS and CDR2 is FNYEAQ. The CDR3 nucleotides are TGTGCCAGCAGCCGGGGAGAACCTTACGAGCAGTACGTC. The encoded protein is CASSRGEPYEQYV.

The chain links TRBV12-3 or TRBV12-4 to TRBJ2-7; TRBD2 agrees at 8 bases. The CDR3 covers 14 residues. The junction had 10 bases not matched to a gene; V was cut back by 5 bases and J by 7 bases. CDR3 in DNA: TGTGCCAGCAGTATAAGCGGGGGCCGCGGGGAGCAGTACGTC. This codes for CASSISGGRGEQYV.